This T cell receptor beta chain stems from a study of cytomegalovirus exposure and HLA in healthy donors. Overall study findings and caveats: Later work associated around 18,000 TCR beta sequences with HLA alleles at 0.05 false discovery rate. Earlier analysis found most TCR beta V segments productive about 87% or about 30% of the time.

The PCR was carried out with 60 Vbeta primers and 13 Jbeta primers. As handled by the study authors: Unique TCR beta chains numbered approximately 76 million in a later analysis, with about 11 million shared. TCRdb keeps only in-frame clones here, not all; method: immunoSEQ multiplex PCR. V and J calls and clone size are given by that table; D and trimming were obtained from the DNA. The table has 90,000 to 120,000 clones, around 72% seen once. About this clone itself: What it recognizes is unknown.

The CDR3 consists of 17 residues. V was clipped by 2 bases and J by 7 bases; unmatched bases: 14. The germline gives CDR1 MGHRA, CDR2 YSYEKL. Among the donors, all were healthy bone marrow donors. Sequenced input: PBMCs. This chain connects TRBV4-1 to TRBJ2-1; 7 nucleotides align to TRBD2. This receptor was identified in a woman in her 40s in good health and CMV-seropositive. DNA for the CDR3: TGCGCCAGCAGCCAATCTCAAGGACTCGGACTAGGAAATGAGCAGTTCTTC. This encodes CASSQSQGLGLGNEQFF.